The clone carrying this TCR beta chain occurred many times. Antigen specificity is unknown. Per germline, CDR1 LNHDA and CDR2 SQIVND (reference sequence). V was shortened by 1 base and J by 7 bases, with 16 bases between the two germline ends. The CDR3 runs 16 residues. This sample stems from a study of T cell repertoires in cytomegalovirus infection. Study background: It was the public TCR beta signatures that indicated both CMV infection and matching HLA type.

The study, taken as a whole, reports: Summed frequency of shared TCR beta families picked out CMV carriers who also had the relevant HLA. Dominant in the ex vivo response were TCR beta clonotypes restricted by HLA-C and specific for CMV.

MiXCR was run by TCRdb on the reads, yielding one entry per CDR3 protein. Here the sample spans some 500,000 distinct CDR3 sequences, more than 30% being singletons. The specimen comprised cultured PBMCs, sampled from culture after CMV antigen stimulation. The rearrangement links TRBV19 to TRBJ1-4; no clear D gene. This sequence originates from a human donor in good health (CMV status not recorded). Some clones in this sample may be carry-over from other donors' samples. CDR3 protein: CASSIGSSWGGEKLFF. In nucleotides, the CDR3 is TGTGCCAGTAGTATAGGTTCGTCTTGGGGTGGTGAAAAACTGTTTTTT.